In this sample, the clone carrying this T cell receptor beta chain turned up many times. No antigen is known for it. TCRdb reprocessed the 5' RACE reads via MiXCR and lists one record per CDR3 protein. The table records roughly 110,000 distinct CDR3 sequences, under 15% of them present only once. The data stem from a study of T-cell memory formation after mild COVID-19. Study-wide results and caveats: Pre-infection memory harbored some responding clones, suggesting cross-reactive memory joined.

Sequenced material: PBMCs or a T cell subset sorted from them (not recorded which). This clonotype originated in an adult woman who had mild COVID-19 (a few samples of this study predate the infection). Cell type and time point are not known.

This chain's CDR3 is CSVETGGYNEQFF. CDR3 DNA: TGCAGCGTTGAGACGGGGGGTTACAATGAGCAGTTCTTC. V is TRBV29-1 and J is TRBJ2-1, with 7 bases matching TRBD2. From germline, CDR1 is SQVTM and CDR2 ANQGSEA. The CDR3 runs 13 residues. Unmatched junction bases numbered 3, after V lost 3 bases and J lost 4 bases.